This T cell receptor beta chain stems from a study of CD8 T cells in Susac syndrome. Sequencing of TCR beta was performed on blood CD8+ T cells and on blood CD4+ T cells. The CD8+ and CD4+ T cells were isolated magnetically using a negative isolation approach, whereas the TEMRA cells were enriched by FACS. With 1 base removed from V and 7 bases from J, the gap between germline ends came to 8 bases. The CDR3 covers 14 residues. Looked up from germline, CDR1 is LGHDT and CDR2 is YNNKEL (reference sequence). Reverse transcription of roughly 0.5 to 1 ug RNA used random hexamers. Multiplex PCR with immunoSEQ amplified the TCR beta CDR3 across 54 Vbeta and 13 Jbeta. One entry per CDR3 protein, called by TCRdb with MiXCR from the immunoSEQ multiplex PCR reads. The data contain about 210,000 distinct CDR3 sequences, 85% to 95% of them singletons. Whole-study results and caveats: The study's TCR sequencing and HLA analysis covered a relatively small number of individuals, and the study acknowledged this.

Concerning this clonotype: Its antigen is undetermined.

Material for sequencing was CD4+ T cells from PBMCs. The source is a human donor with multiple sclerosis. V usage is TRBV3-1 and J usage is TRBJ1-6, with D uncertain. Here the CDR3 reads CASSQGIPNSPLHF. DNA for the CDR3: TGTGCCAGCAGCCAAGGAATCCCAAATTCACCCCTCCACTTT.